This entry lists 9 T cell receptor beta chains sequenced from one sample in a study of cytomegalovirus exposure and HLA in healthy donors (dated by TCRdb to the late 2010s). The library came from the immunoSEQ multiplex PCR assay. For the multiplex PCR, a mixture combining 60 forward primers for TCR Vbeta segments and 13 reverse primers for TCR Jbeta segments was used. The table was pulled from immuneACCESS by TCRdb, which kept in-frame rearrangements only. Such tables lose some clones; where checked, under half of the loss comes from unresolved V genes, and the rest has no known cause. In this sample the table shows over 150,000 clones, about 80% of which occur a single time. The top ten clones comprise roughly 3% of the sample. Sequenced material: PBMCs. These TCRs come from a woman aged 25 to 39 in good health and CMV-seronegative.

The chain uses TRBV15 and TRBJ2-5, with D hard to call. The DNA end favors TRBJ2-7, so the J call may be wrong. Germline values: CDR1 LNHNV, CDR2 YYDKDF (reference sequence). The CDR3 totals 13 residues. DNA for the CDR3: TGTGCCACCAGCAGATCGTTATCCTACGAGCAGTACTTC. Encoded protein: CATSRSLSYEQYF.

The chain is built from TRBV5-6 and TRBJ2-1; TRBD2 aligns across 9 bases. The CDR3 has 19 residues. Germline assignment: CDR1 SGHDT and CDR2 YYEEEE. Trimming at V came to 1 base and at J to 0 bases, leaving 11 bases not matched to a gene. The CDR3 spells CASSLIITSGGSSYNEQFF. CDR3 nucleotide sequence: TGTGCCAGCAGCTTGATCATTACCAGCGGGGGGTCCTCCTACAATGAGCAGTTCTTC.

The chain carries TRBV7-3 and TRBJ2-3; D gene ambiguous. The CDR3 length is 13 residues. Germline CDR1 reads SGHTA; CDR2 reads FQGTGA. The V gene lost 5 bases and the J gene lost 5 bases, with 11 bases spanning the gap. The CDR3 is CASSPSPEDTQYF. The CDR3, as DNA: TGTGCCAGCAGCCCCAGTCCTGAAGATACGCAGTATTTT.

This clone was seen only once. The chain uses TRBV15 and TRBJ2-2; maybe TRBD2 (7 bases). CDR1 LNHNV and CDR2 YYDKDF come from the germline V gene (reference sequence). V lost 1 base and J 2 bases, leaving 11 bases between the germline ends. This CDR3 spans 16 amino acids. The CDR3 protein is CATSRGRGPNTGELFF. In DNA, the CDR3 is TGTGCCACCAGCAGAGGGCGGGGGCCAAACACCGGGGAGCTGTTTTTT.

The table lists this clone with a few counts. The V gene is TRBV2, the J gene TRBJ2-5; D remains unclear. Trimming took off 1 base at V and 4 bases at J, with 4 bases between the two ends. The CDR3 sequence is 12 residues long. Germline CDR1 reads SNHLY; CDR2 reads FYNNEI. CDR3 DNA: TGTGCCAGCAGTGAAGAAGCAGAGACCCAGTACTTC. Amino acids: CASSEEAETQYF.

This clone was counted only a few times. This chain links TRBV6-5 with TRBJ2-7; 8 nucleotides agree with TRBD2. The CDR3 length is 14 residues. Germline CDR1 MNHEY, CDR2 SVGAGI. The trim removed 0 bases at V and 2 bases at J, leaving 0 bases unmatched. DNA for the CDR3: TGTGCCAGCAGTTACTCGACTAGCGCCTACGAGCAGTACTTC. As protein: CASSYSTSAYEQYF.

This rearrangement joins TRBV2 to TRBJ2-5; TRBD1 aligns across 7 bases. The J call may be incorrect, as the DNA end agrees better with TRBJ2-7. The CDR3 extends over 14 amino acids. The germline V gene has CDR1 SNHLY and CDR2 FYNNEI. The CDR3 here is CASSFTGAAYEQYF. The CDR3 bases are TGTGCCAGCAGTTTCACAGGGGCCGCCTACGAGCAGTACTTC.

This clone was seen more than once but under ten times. J is TRBJ2-2 and V is TRBV6-5, with D possibly matching TRBD2 (6 bases). From germline, CDR1 is MNHEY and CDR2 SVGAGI. The CDR3 runs 14 residues. V was clipped by 6 bases and J by 1 base, with 9 bases between them. CDR3 in DNA: TGTGCCAGCAGCCCCGGGAGGAACACCGGGGAGCTGTTTTTT. As protein: CASSPGRNTGELFF.

This clone showed up just once. The chain employs TRBV4-1 and TRBJ1-5; D is possibly TRBD1 (6 bases). Looked up from germline, CDR1 is MGHRA and CDR2 is YSYEKL. This CDR3 comprises 17 residues. V dropped 1 base and J dropped 6 bases, with 19 bases sitting between them. The CDR3 sequence: CASSQVSGGAGFQPQHF. The CDR3 nucleotides are TGCGCCAGCAGCCAAGTTAGTGGGGGCGCGGGCTTTCAGCCCCAGCATTTT.